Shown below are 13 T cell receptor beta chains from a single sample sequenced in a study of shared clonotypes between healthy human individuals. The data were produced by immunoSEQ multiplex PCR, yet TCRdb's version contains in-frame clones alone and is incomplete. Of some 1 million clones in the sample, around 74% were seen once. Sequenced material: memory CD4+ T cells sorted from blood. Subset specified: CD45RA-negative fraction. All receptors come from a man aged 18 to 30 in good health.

The CDR3 DNA sequence: TGTGCCAGCACCATTGAGGGAACCTCCTACAATGAGCAGTTCTTC. Residues: CASTIEGTSYNEQFF. J is TRBJ2-1 and V is TRBV5-5, with a possible D match to TRBD2 (5 bases). The CDR3 runs to 15 residues. Germline V lookup: CDR1 SGHKS, CDR2 YYEKEE (reference sequence). V lost 6 bases, J lost 0 bases, and 13 bases lay in between.

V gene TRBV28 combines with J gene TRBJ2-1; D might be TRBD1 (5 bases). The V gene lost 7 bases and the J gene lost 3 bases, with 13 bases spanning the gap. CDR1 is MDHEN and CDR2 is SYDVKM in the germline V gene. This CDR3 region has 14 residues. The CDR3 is CASTLDNLYNEQFF. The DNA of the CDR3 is TGTGCCAGCACCTTGGACAACCTCTACAATGAGCAGTTCTTC.

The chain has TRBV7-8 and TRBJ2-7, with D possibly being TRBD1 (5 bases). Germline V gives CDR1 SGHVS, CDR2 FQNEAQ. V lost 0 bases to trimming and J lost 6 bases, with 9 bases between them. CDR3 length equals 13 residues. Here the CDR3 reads CASSLAGGAEQYF. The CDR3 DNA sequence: TGTGCCAGCAGCTTAGCCGGTGGGGCCGAGCAGTACTTC.

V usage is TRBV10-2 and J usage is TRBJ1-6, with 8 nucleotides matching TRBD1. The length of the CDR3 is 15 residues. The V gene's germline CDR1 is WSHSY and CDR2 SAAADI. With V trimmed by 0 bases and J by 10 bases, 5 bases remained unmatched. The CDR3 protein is CASSESTRGPSPLHF. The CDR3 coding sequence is TGCGCCAGCAGTGAGTCGACCAGGGGGCCCTCACCCCTCCACTTT.

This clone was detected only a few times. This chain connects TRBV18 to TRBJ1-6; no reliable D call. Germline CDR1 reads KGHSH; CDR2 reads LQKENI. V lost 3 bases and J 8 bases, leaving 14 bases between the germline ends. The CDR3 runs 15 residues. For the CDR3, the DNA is TGTGCCAGCTCACCGGCCTCTACCAAGTATTCACCCCTCCACTTT. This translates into CASSPASTKYSPLHF.

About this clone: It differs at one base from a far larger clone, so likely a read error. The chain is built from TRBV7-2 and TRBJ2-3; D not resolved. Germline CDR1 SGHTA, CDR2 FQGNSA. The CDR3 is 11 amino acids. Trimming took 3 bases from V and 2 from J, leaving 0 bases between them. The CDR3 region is CASSFTDTQYF. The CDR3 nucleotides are TGTGCCAGCAGCTTCACAGATACGCAGTATTTT.

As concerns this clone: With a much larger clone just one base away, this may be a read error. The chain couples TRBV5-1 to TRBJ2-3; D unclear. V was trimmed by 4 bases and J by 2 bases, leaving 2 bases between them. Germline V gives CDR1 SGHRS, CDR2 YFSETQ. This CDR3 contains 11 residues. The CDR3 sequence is CASSVTDTQYF. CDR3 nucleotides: TGCGCCAGCAGCGTCACAGATACGCAGTATTTT.

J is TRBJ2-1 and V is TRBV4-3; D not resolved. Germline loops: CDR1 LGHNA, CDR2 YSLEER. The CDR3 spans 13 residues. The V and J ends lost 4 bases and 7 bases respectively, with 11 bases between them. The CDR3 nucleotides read TGCGCCAGCAGCCTCCAAGTTGGGAATGAGCAGTTCTTC. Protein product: CASSLQVGNEQFF.

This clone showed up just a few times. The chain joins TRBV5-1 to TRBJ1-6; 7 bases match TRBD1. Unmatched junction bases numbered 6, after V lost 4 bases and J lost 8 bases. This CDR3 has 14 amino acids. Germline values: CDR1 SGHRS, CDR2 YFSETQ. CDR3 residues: CASSPTGWDSPLHF. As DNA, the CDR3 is TGCGCCAGCAGCCCGACAGGGTGGGATTCACCCCTCCACTTT.

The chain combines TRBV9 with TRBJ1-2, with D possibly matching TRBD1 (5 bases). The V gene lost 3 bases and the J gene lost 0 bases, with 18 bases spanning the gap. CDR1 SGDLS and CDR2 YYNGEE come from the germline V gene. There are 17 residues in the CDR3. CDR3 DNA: TGTGCCAGCAGCGCATCTTTAACCTTGGGGCCTAACTATGGCTACACCTTC. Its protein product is CASSASLTLGPNYGYTF. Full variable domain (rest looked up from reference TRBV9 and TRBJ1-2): DSGVTQTPKHLITATGQRVTLRCSPRSGDLSVYWYQQSLDQGLQFLIQYYNGEERAKGNILERFSAQQFPDLHSELNLSSLELGDSALYFCASSASLTLGPNYGYTFGSGTRLTVV.

CDR3 DNA: TGTGCCAGCATTGTCCGTGGTTCACCCCTCCACTTT. It codes for CASIVRGSPLHF. The V and J genes are TRBV6-1 and TRBJ1-6; no definite D call. The CDR3 runs to 12 residues. From germline, CDR1 is MNHNS and CDR2 SASEGT. V was clipped by 7 bases and J by 9 bases, with 10 bases between them.

The chain's CDR3 is CASRRGLAQWGDTQYF. CDR3 coding DNA: TGTGCCAGCAGGCGGGGACTAGCGCAATGGGGGGATACGCAGTATTTT. J is TRBJ2-3 and V is TRBV5-5; 10 nucleotides line up with TRBD2. Per the germline V gene, CDR1 is SGHKS and CDR2 is YYEKEE (reference sequence). This CDR3 contains 16 residues. The junction had 12 bases not matched to a gene; V was cut back by 5 bases and J by 6 bases.

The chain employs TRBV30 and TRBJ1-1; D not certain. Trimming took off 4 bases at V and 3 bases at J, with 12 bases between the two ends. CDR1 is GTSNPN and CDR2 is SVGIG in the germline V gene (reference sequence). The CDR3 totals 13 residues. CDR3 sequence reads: CAWNLDAYTEAFF. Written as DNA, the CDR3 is TGTGCCTGGAACCTGGACGCTTACACTGAAGCTTTCTTT.